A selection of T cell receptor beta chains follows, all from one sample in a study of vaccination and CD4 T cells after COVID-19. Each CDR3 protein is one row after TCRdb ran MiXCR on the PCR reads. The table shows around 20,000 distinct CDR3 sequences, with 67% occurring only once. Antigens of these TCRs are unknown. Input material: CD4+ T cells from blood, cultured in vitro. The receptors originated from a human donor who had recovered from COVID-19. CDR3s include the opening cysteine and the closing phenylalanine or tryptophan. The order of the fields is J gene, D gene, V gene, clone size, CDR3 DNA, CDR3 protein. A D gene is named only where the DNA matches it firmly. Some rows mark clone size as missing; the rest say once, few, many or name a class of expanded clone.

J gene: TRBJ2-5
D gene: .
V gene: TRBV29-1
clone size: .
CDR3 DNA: TGCAGCGTTGCTGGTCAAGAGACCCAGTACTTC
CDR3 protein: CSVAGQETQYF

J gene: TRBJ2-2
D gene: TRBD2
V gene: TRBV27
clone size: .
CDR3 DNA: TGTGCCAGCATGGGAGGGTCCTACTCGAACACCGGGGAGCTGTTTTTT
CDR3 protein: CASMGGSYSNTGELFF

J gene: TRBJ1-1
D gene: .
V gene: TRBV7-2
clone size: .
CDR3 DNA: TGTGCCAGCAGCTTAGGGTTGGGTGCTTTCTTT
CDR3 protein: CASSLGLGAFF

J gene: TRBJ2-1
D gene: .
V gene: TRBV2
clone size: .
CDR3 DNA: TGTGCCAGCAGTCCGGGAATAACCTACAATGAGCAGTTCTTC
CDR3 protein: CASSPGITYNEQFF

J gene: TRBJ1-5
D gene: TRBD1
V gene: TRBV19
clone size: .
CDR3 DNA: TGTGCCAGTAGTCCCGGGACAGGCAATCAGCCCCAGCATTTT
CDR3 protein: CASSPGTGNQPQHF

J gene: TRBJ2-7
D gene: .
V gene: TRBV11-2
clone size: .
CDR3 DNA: TGTGCCAGCAGCTTAGATCCGAGGTCAGCCTACGAGCAGTACTTC
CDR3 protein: CASSLDPRSAYEQYF

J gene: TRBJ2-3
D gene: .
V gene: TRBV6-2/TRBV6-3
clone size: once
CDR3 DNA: TGTGCCAGCAGTTACCCCGAGGGTCGAAGGGCAGATACGCAGTATTTT
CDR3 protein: CASSYPEGRRADTQYF

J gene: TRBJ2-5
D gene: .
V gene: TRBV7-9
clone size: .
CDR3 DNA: TGTGCCAGCAGCTTAGTTCTGGGGGAGACCCAGTACTTC
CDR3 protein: CASSLVLGETQYF

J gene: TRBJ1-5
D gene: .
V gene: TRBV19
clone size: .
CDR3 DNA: TGTGTCAGTACCTCCTCGGGACGGGAACAGCCCCAGCATTTT
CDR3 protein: CVSTSSGREQPQHF

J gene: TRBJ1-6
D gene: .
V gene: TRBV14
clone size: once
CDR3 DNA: TGTGCCAGCAGCCAAGTTTCCCGCGGGAATTCACCCCTCCACTTT
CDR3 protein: CASSQVSRGNSPLHF

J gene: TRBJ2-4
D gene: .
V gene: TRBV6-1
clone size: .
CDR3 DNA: TGTGCCAGCAGACTTACGAGGGACGCAAGGGACATTCAGTACTTC
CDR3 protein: CASRLTRDARDIQYF

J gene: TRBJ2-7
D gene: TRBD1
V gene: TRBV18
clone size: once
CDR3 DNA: TGTGCCAGCTCTCCCGACAGGGCCTCCTACGAGCAGTACTTC
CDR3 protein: CASSPDRASYEQYF

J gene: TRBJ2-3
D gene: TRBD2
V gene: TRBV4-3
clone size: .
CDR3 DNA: TGCGCCAGCAGCCACCGGACTAGCGTCGGCACAGATACGCAGTATTTT
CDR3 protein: CASSHRTSVGTDTQYF

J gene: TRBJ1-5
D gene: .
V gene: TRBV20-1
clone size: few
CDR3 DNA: TGCAGTGCCCCCAGCCGACAGCATTACGGTCAGCCCCAGCATTTT
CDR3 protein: CSAPSRQHYGQPQHF

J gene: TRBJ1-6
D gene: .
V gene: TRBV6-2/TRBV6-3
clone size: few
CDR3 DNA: TGTGCCAGCACCGACCCCGGGACGGCTAATTCACCCCTCCACTTT
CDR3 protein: CASTDPGTANSPLHF